This TCR beta chain originates from a study of blood T cell repertoires in COVID-19. The wider study: Whether acute or convalescent, the COVID-19 samples came from the United States, Italy and Spain. From T cells, B-cell-depleted T cells, or PBMCs came the material, which was cDNA or gDNA.

Using immunoSEQ multiplex PCR, the repertoire was profiled, and TCRdb retains in-frame clones only, with some absent. This table has around 250,000 clones, about nine tenths appearing once. The CDR3 extends over 16 amino acids. The V and J ends lost 0 bases and 3 bases respectively, with 13 bases between them. Germline CDR1 reads SGHRS; CDR2 reads YFSETQ. Sample: peripheral blood. The chain links TRBV5-1 to TRBJ2-4, with D maybe TRBD2 (6 bases). This clonotype was obtained from a man aged 55 to 70 with acute or convalescent COVID-19. DNA for the CDR3: TGCGCCAGCAGCTTGGCTGGTATGGGACTCAAAAACATTCAGTACTTC. It yields the protein CASSLAGMGLKNIQYF.